The rows below give T cell receptor beta chains drawn from one sample of a study of beta chain features in type 1 diabetes. Measured with immunoSEQ multiplex PCR; TCRdb has only the in-frame clones, and not every one. The table has approximately 600,000 clones, around 12% seen once. Sequenced material: naive CD4+ T cells from blood. These TCRs come from a young man with type 1 diabetes. Both conserved end residues are part of each CDR3. Fields, in order: D gene, clone size, V gene, J gene, CDR3 DNA, CDR3 protein. A D gene is named only where the DNA matches it firmly. Clone size is not always given. Where it is, it says once, few, many or a class for expanded clones.

d_gene: TRBD1
abundance: few
v_gene: TRBV7-2
j_gene: TRBJ2-5
CDR3nt: TGTGCCAGCAGCTTAGCCACAGGGGGCGAGCAAGAGACCCAGTACTTC
CDR3aa: CASSLATGGEQETQYF

d_gene: NA
abundance: NA
v_gene: TRBV7-2
j_gene: TRBJ1-1
CDR3nt: TGTGCCAGCAGCTTAGGTTTCCCAAAGCCCAACTTT
CDR3aa: CASSLGFPKPNF

d_gene: NA
abundance: NA
v_gene: TRBV9
j_gene: TRBJ2-6
CDR3nt: TGTGCCAGCAGCCGGGGACTTACGCTCAGATTCTCTGGGGCCAACGTCCTGACTTTC
CDR3aa: CASSRGLTLRFSGANVLTF

d_gene: NA
abundance: NA
v_gene: TRBV25-1
j_gene: TRBJ1-1
CDR3nt: TGTGCCAGCATAAACCCAGGGGACACTGAAGCTTTCTTT
CDR3aa: CASINPGDTEAFF

d_gene: NA
abundance: once
v_gene: TRBV5-1
j_gene: TRBJ1-1
CDR3nt: TGCGCCAGCAGCTTCGGGGGGACTGAAGCTTTCTTT
CDR3aa: CASSFGGTEAFF

d_gene: TRBD1
abundance: NA
v_gene: TRBV18
j_gene: TRBJ2-7
CDR3nt: TGTGCCAGCTCACCAGGGACAGGAGGCGAGCAGTACTTC
CDR3aa: CASSPGTGGEQYF

d_gene: TRBD1
abundance: NA
v_gene: TRBV5-8
j_gene: TRBJ1-4
CDR3nt: TGTGCCAGCACCCACGGCAGGGGGCGGGCTAATGAAAAACTGTTTTTT
CDR3aa: CASTHGRGRANEKLFF

d_gene: TRBD1
abundance: NA
v_gene: TRBV4-3
j_gene: TRBJ1-6
CDR3nt: TGCGCCAGCAGCCAAGATCCGGGGACAGGGGTTTCACCCCTCCACTTT
CDR3aa: CASSQDPGTGVSPLHF

d_gene: NA
abundance: few
v_gene: TRBV2
j_gene: TRBJ2-1
CDR3nt: TGTGCCAGCAGCGGACAGACTTACAATGAGCAGTTCTTC
CDR3aa: CASSGQTYNEQFF

d_gene: TRBD1
abundance: few
v_gene: TRBV5-4
j_gene: TRBJ2-4
CDR3nt: TGTGCCAGCAGCCTAGGGACAGGGGGTGCCAAAAACATTCAGTACTTC
CDR3aa: CASSLGTGGAKNIQYF

d_gene: NA
abundance: NA
v_gene: TRBV7-9
j_gene: TRBJ2-3
CDR3nt: TGTGCCAGCAGCGCACGTAGTCGAGTGACAGATACGCAGTATTTT
CDR3aa: CASSARSRVTDTQYF

d_gene: NA
abundance: NA
v_gene: TRBV30
j_gene: TRBJ2-4
CDR3nt: TGTGCCTGGAATTCCATCGCCAAAAACATTCAGTACTTC
CDR3aa: CAWNSIAKNIQYF

d_gene: NA
abundance: NA
v_gene: TRBV6-5
j_gene: TRBJ1-2
CDR3nt: TGTGCCAGCAGTTACCCAGGACAGCCGTATGGCTACACCTTC
CDR3aa: CASSYPGQPYGYTF

d_gene: NA
abundance: few
v_gene: TRBV18
j_gene: TRBJ1-6
CDR3nt: TGTGCCAGCTCACCAAACCGGGAAGGGTTTGGTTCACCCCTCCACTTT
CDR3aa: CASSPNREGFGSPLHF

d_gene: TRBD1
abundance: NA
v_gene: TRBV18
j_gene: TRBJ1-6
CDR3nt: TGTGCCAGCTCACCATGGTCGGGACAGAATAATTCACCCCTCCACTTT
CDR3aa: CASSPWSGQNNSPLHF

d_gene: TRBD2
abundance: few
v_gene: TRBV28
j_gene: TRBJ2-1
CDR3nt: TGTGCCAGCAGTCCCCCTGGACTAGCGGGGGGATATGAGCAGTTCTTC
CDR3aa: CASSPPGLAGGYEQFF

d_gene: NA
abundance: NA
v_gene: TRBV7-7
j_gene: TRBJ1-5
CDR3nt: TGTGCTAGCAGCTTAGCCCCTCGCCACTTCAATCAGCCCCAGCATTTT
CDR3aa: CASSLAPRHFNQPQHF

d_gene: TRBD1
abundance: NA
v_gene: TRBV25-1
j_gene: TRBJ2-2
CDR3nt: TGTGCCAGCAGTGCCTACGGACAGGGGAGACCCACCGGGGAGCTGTTTTTT
CDR3aa: CASSAYGQGRPTGELFF

d_gene: NA
abundance: few
v_gene: TRBV9
j_gene: TRBJ2-1
CDR3nt: TGTGCCAGCAGCGTGGGGAGCGTAAATGAGCAGTTCTTC
CDR3aa: CASSVGSVNEQFF

d_gene: TRBD1
abundance: few
v_gene: TRBV10-3
j_gene: TRBJ2-5
CDR3nt: TGTGCCATCAGTGCCCCGGGACAGGGCCCAGAGACCCAGTACTTC
CDR3aa: CAISAPGQGPETQYF

d_gene: NA
abundance: NA
v_gene: TRBV6-1
j_gene: TRBJ2-5
CDR3nt: TGTGCCACACGGGCTAGCCTAGAGACCCAGTACTTC
CDR3aa: CATRASLETQYF

d_gene: TRBD2
abundance: few
v_gene: TRBV5-1
j_gene: TRBJ2-2
CDR3nt: TGCGCCAGCAACCCTGGGAGGGGTAACACCGGGGAGCTGTTTTTT
CDR3aa: CASNPGRGNTGELFF

d_gene: NA
abundance: few
v_gene: TRBV14
j_gene: TRBJ1-1
CDR3nt: TGTGCCAGCAGCCAAGTATGGGGCACAATGAACACTGAAGCTTTCTTT
CDR3aa: CASSQVWGTMNTEAFF

d_gene: TRBD2
abundance: few
v_gene: TRBV30
j_gene: TRBJ2-1
CDR3nt: TGTGCCTGGAGTGTACTTGCGGGGGGGTACAATGAGCAGTTCTTC
CDR3aa: CAWSVLAGGYNEQFF

d_gene: NA
abundance: NA
v_gene: TRBV2
j_gene: TRBJ2-7
CDR3nt: TGTGCCAGCCGGGAACGGGCCGAGCAGTACTTC
CDR3aa: CASRERAEQYF

d_gene: NA
abundance: NA
v_gene: TRBV6-6
j_gene: TRBJ2-3
CDR3nt: TGTGCCAGCAGTTACTCTAATGGGCAGGGCACAGATACGCAGTATTTT
CDR3aa: CASSYSNGQGTDTQYF

d_gene: TRBD1
abundance: few
v_gene: TRBV6-6
j_gene: TRBJ2-7
CDR3nt: TGTGCCAGCAGTTACCTGGGACAGGGTTTGCTCGAGCAGTACTTC
CDR3aa: CASSYLGQGLLEQYF

d_gene: TRBD2
abundance: NA
v_gene: TRBV7-9
j_gene: TRBJ2-5
CDR3nt: TGTGCCAGCAGCCCTACTAGCGGGGGAGAGACCCAGTACTTC
CDR3aa: CASSPTSGGETQYF

d_gene: NA
abundance: few
v_gene: TRBV28
j_gene: TRBJ2-7
CDR3nt: TGTGCCAGCAGCCCCGGACAGTCCTACGAGCAGTACTTC
CDR3aa: CASSPGQSYEQYF

d_gene: NA
abundance: NA
v_gene: TRBV29-1
j_gene: TRBJ1-4
CDR3nt: TGCAGCGGGAAAGGAGGAACTAATGAAAAACTGTTTTTT
CDR3aa: CSGKGGTNEKLFF

d_gene: NA
abundance: NA
v_gene: TRBV5-1
j_gene: TRBJ2-2
CDR3nt: TGCGCCAGCAGCCCATCGCGGCCCCGTTTTAACACCGGGGAGCTGTTTTTT
CDR3aa: CASSPSRPRFNTGELFF

d_gene: NA
abundance: NA
v_gene: TRBV5-4
j_gene: TRBJ2-1
CDR3nt: TGTGCCAGCAGCTTGATGGGTCAGGTATTTACTTCCTACAATGAGCAGTTCTTC
CDR3aa: CASSLMGQVFTSYNEQFF

d_gene: TRBD1
abundance: once
v_gene: TRBV10-3
j_gene: TRBJ1-2
CDR3nt: TGTGCCATCGCAGGGTGGGACAGGATGTCTGGCTACACCTTC
CDR3aa: CAIAGWDRMSGYTF

d_gene: NA
abundance: few
v_gene: TRBV19
j_gene: TRBJ2-3
CDR3nt: TGTGCCAGTAGTTCCCTGGATACGCAGTATTTT
CDR3aa: CASSSLDTQYF

d_gene: NA
abundance: few
v_gene: TRBV12-5
j_gene: TRBJ1-5
CDR3nt: TGTGCTAGTGGTTTGTTGCTGGGCGACAGCAATCAGCCCCAGCATTTT
CDR3aa: CASGLLLGDSNQPQHF

d_gene: NA
abundance: NA
v_gene: TRBV2
j_gene: TRBJ2-2
CDR3nt: TGTGCCAGCAACCCCGACACCGGGGAGCTGTTTTTT
CDR3aa: CASNPDTGELFF

d_gene: TRBD1
abundance: few
v_gene: TRBV2
j_gene: TRBJ1-3
CDR3nt: TGTGCCAGCAGTGACCCCGGGACAGCTTCTGGAAACACCATATATTTT
CDR3aa: CASSDPGTASGNTIYF

d_gene: NA
abundance: NA
v_gene: TRBV28
j_gene: TRBJ2-2
CDR3nt: TGTGCCAGCAGTTTAGGATCCAGGTACACCGGGGAGCTGTTTTTT
CDR3aa: CASSLGSRYTGELFF

d_gene: NA
abundance: few
v_gene: TRBV19
j_gene: TRBJ2-7
CDR3nt: TGTGCCAGTAGTATAGATCTTAGGGCCGGCACCTACGAGCAGTACTTC
CDR3aa: CASSIDLRAGTYEQYF

d_gene: NA
abundance: few
v_gene: TRBV28
j_gene: TRBJ2-7
CDR3nt: TGTGCCAGCAGGAGCCCGGGTGACTTCTACGAGCAGTACTTC
CDR3aa: CASRSPGDFYEQYF